These 21 T cell receptor beta chains share one sample of origin, sequenced in a study of blood T cell repertoires in COVID-19. Libraries were prepared by immunoSEQ multiplex PCR; TCRdb keeps only in-frame clonotypes and omits some of them. There are around 300,000 clones in the sample; 89% occur only once, and approximately 2.2% lies in the top ten. The material sequenced was peripheral blood. These receptors came from a man aged 45 to 65 with acute or convalescent COVID-19.

The chain recombines TRBV19 with TRBJ1-2; TRBD1 agrees at 7 bases. V trimming: 4 bases; J trimming: 3 bases; junction bases outside the gene matches: 8. The CDR3 consists of 15 residues. The germline V gene has CDR1 LNHDA and CDR2 SQIVND (reference sequence). The DNA for the CDR3 is TGTGCCAGTAGTAAGGACAGGAACAGATACTATGGCTACACCTTC. Encoded protein: CASSKDRNRYYGYTF. The full variable domain, completed using reference TRBV19 and TRBJ1-2, is DGGITQSPKYLFRKEGQNVTLSCEQNLNHDAMYWYRQDPGQGLRLIYYSQIVNDFQKGDIAEGYSVSREKKESFPLTVTSAQKNPTAFYLCASSKDRNRYYGYTFGSGTRLTVV.

This sequence joins TRBV7-2 and TRBJ2-7; D possibly corresponds to TRBD2 (6 bases). Germline CDR1 reads SGHTA; CDR2 reads FQGNSA. Deletions cut 5 bases from V and 2 bases from J, with 10 bases between. The CDR3 extends over 13 amino acids. CDR3 sequence (DNA): TGTGCCAGCAGCGGGACTCAAACCTACGAGCAGTACTTC. Its protein product is CASSGTQTYEQYF.

This clone was found many times. V gene TRBV5-4 combines with J gene TRBJ2-2, with 8 bases lining up with TRBD1. The CDR3 loop spans 15 amino acids. The germline V gene encodes CDR1 SGHNT and CDR2 YYREEE (reference sequence). V was clipped by 3 bases and J by 2 bases; unmatched bases: 3. The CDR3 sequence is CASSSGQDNTGELFF. The CDR3 DNA reads as TGTGCCAGCAGCTCGGGACAGGACAACACCGGGGAGCTGTTTTTT.

The rearrangement uses TRBV7-2 and TRBJ2-5, with 8 bases matching TRBD1. This CDR3 spans 17 amino acids. Germline lookup yields CDR1 SGHTA and CDR2 FQGNSA. V was clipped by 1 base and J by 5 bases; unmatched bases: 12. CDR3 residues: CASSLVGTGFGGETQYF. CDR3 nucleotide sequence: TGTGCCAGCAGCTTAGTTGGGACAGGTTTTGGAGGGGAGACCCAGTACTTC.

The chain couples TRBV3-1 (or the pseudogene TRBV3-2) to TRBJ1-2, with 7 positions matching TRBD1. This CDR3 has 13 residues. The germline V gene has CDR1 LGHDT and CDR2 YNNKEL (reference sequence). The J segment lost 4 bases and the V segment lost 6 bases, leaving 5 bases of the junction unmatched. DNA for the CDR3: TGTGCCAGCAGGGGACAGAGCCTCTATGGCTACACCTTC. Translated, it gives CASRGQSLYGYTF.

The chain uses TRBV2 and TRBJ2-1, with 7 bases fitting TRBD1. The V segment lost 5 bases and the J segment 6 bases; nucleotides outside the gene matches: 7. The CDR3 extends over 14 amino acids. Looked up from germline, CDR1 is SNHLY and CDR2 is FYNNEI. This CDR3 reads CASSRRQGINEQFF. The DNA for the CDR3 is TGTGCCAGCAGTCGGAGACAGGGAATCAATGAGCAGTTCTTC.

The table lists this clone with a few counts. J is TRBJ1-2 and V is TRBV6-5; D unclear. Trimming took off 0 bases at V and 4 bases at J, with 12 bases between the two ends. This CDR3 spans 15 amino acids. Germline V gene sequence: CDR1 MNHEY, CDR2 SVGAGI. In nucleotides, the CDR3 is TGTGCCAGCAGTTACTCGTCAGCAACGGGCTATGGCTACACCTTC. This sequence encodes CASSYSSATGYGYTF.

This chain uses TRBV6-5 with TRBJ1-1; D may be TRBD1 (6 bases). CDR1 and CDR2 from the germline V gene are MNHEY and SVGAGI. This CDR3 contains 13 residues. The ends were cut back, 6 bases at V and 0 bases at J, with 8 bases in the middle. The CDR3 sequence: CASRTGMNTEAFF. The CDR3 bases are TGTGCCAGCAGAACAGGGATGAACACTGAAGCTTTCTTT.

The chain recombines TRBV6-6 with TRBJ1-6; TRBD1 aligns across 8 bases. The CDR3 spans 16 residues. V shed 2 bases and J 7 bases; nucleotides not matched to a gene: 7. Germline-derived CDR1 and CDR2 are MNHNY and SVGAGI (reference sequence). The CDR3 region is CASSYPLTGGNSPLHF. Written as DNA, the CDR3 is TGTGCCAGCAGTTACCCCCTAACAGGGGGGAATTCACCCCTCCACTTT.

The rearrangement links TRBV5-4 to TRBJ2-2; 8 nucleotides agree with TRBD2. Germline CDR1 and CDR2: SGHNT and YYREEE (reference sequence). The CDR3 consists of 15 residues. Trimming at V came to 4 bases and at J to 4 bases, leaving 6 bases not matched to a gene. The DNA for the CDR3 is TGTGCCAGCAGCCGGGGGGGGTCGGGCACCGGGGAGCTGTTTTTT. Its protein is CASSRGGSGTGELFF.

The chain carries TRBV12-5 and TRBJ1-1; D remains ambiguous. Germline V CDR1 and CDR2: LGHNT, FRNRAP. Between the trimmed V and J ends, which lost 1 base and 0 bases, there was a span of 6 bases. This CDR3 spans 14 amino acids. CDR3 sequence reads: CASGLAGLNTEAFF. The CDR3, as DNA: TGTGCTAGTGGTTTGGCCGGTTTGAACACTGAAGCTTTCTTT.

The chain combines TRBV6-6 with TRBJ1-1, with D tentatively TRBD1 (5 bases). There are 14 residues in the CDR3. Germline CDR1 and CDR2: MNHNY and SVGAGI (reference sequence). Trimming took 2 bases from V and 3 from J, leaving 10 bases between them. CDR3 nucleotides: TGTGCCAGCAGTTACGGGCAGGGCTACACTGAAGCTTTCTTT. Amino acids: CASSYGQGYTEAFF.

The V gene is TRBV6-1, the J gene TRBJ1-1; tentative D call: TRBD1 (6 bases). There are 14 residues in the CDR3. V dropped 2 bases and J dropped 5 bases, with 12 bases sitting between them. Germline CDR1 and CDR2: MNHNS and SASEGT. The CDR3 spells CASSEPFQGTEAFF. CDR3 bases: TGTGCCAGCAGTGAACCGTTTCAGGGGACTGAAGCTTTCTTT.

The genes are TRBV12-3 or TRBV12-4 and TRBJ2-4; D is uncertain. V was pared by 6 bases and J by 3 bases, with 9 bases between. CDR3 length: 13 residues. CDR3 nucleotides: TGTGCCAGCAGGAAAGACAACAAAAACATTCAGTACTTC. Protein sequence: CASRKDNKNIQYF.

This rearrangement joins TRBV6-5 to TRBJ2-7; 10 bases align to TRBD1. This CDR3 contains 15 residues. V trimming: 0 bases; J trimming: 3 bases; junction bases outside the gene matches: 2. Looked up from germline, CDR1 is MNHEY and CDR2 is SVGAGI. The CDR3 spells CASSYSWTGGYEQYF. CDR3 in DNA: TGTGCCAGCAGTTACTCGTGGACAGGGGGCTACGAGCAGTACTTC.

The rearrangement uses TRBV30 and TRBJ1-3; 8 bases line up with TRBD1. This CDR3 spans 15 amino acids. J was trimmed by 2 bases and V by 7 bases; bases with no gene match: 10. Germline CDR1 and CDR2: GTSNPN and SVGIG (reference sequence). DNA for the CDR3: TGTGCCTTCAGACAGGGGACTTACCCTGGAAACACCATATATTTT. It yields the protein CAFRQGTYPGNTIYF.

V is TRBV10-3 and J is TRBJ2-7; 7 nucleotides align to TRBD1. This CDR3 is built from 12 residues. J lost 4 bases, V lost 6 bases, and 3 bases had no gene match. CDR1 is ENHRY and CDR2 is SYGVKD in the germline V gene. The CDR3 here is CAIRARGYEQYF. CDR3 bases: TGTGCCATCAGAGCCAGGGGGTACGAGCAGTACTTC.

The chain recombines TRBV10-3 with TRBJ2-7; TRBD1 is a possible D gene (6 bases). The germline V and J ends were trimmed by 5 bases and 0 bases, with 14 bases remaining between them. Looked up from germline, CDR1 is ENHRY and CDR2 is SYGVKD. CDR3 length: 15 residues. The CDR3 is CAISPSTGLSYEQYF. DNA of the CDR3: TGTGCCATCAGTCCCTCGACAGGCCTCTCCTACGAGCAGTACTTC.

The chain combines TRBV20-1 with TRBJ1-2, with 9 bases aligning to TRBD1. The CDR3 extends over 11 amino acids. Unmatched junction bases numbered 4, after V lost 6 bases and J lost 8 bases. Germline values: CDR1 DFQATT, CDR2 SNEGSKA (reference sequence). In DNA, the CDR3 is TGCAGTGCCAGCGGACAGGGGGGCTACACCTTC. It translates to CSASGQGGYTF.

The chain is built from TRBV14 and TRBJ2-7; D is perhaps TRBD2 (6 bases). Looked up from germline, CDR1 is SGHDN and CDR2 is FVKESK. This CDR3 contains 14 residues. Trimming left V 1 base short and J 4 bases short, with 11 bases between. The CDR3 DNA is TGTGCCAGCAGCCAAGGCGGGGCGTGGTACGAGCAGTACTTC. This encodes CASSQGGAWYEQYF.

The chain links TRBV14 to TRBJ2-3; D call uncertain. V lost 2 bases, J lost 1 base, and 10 bases lay in between. Germline V gene sequence: CDR1 SGHDN, CDR2 FVKESK. The CDR3 is 15 amino acids. Written as DNA, the CDR3 is TGTGCCAGCAGCCAATGGGCCACGCGCACAGATACGCAGTATTTT. Protein product: CASSQWATRTDTQYF.